The 10 T cell receptor beta chains below all came from one sample that was sequenced in a study of control samples from healthy donors and cancer patients. Measured with immunoSEQ multiplex PCR; TCRdb has only the in-frame clones, and not every one. This table has under 65,000 clones, 90% appearing once. The sample consisted of PBMCs. These receptors came from a woman in her forties or fifties with colorectal cancer.

The chain carries TRBV3-1 (or the pseudogene TRBV3-2) and TRBJ1-1; D is uncertain. Germline V CDR1 and CDR2: LGHDT, YNNKEL (reference sequence). V gave up 1 base and J gave up 7 bases, with 10 bases separating them. This CDR3 has 13 amino acids. The CDR3 nucleotides read TGTGCCAGCAGCCAAGCGTTAGTCGGTGAAGCTTTCTTT. Translation: CASSQALVGEAFF.

The V call is TRBV6-6, the J call TRBJ2-3; a possible D gene is TRBD1 (6 bases). The length of the CDR3 is 14 residues. CDR1 is MNHNY, CDR2 SVGAGI, per germline (reference sequence). The V and J ends lost 5 bases and 0 bases respectively, with 9 bases between them. The CDR3, as DNA: TGTGCCAGCAGTCGACAGGCTAGCACAGATACGCAGTATTTT. Protein sequence: CASSRQASTDTQYF.

The rearrangement links TRBV6-1 to TRBJ2-7, with 15 positions matching TRBD2. V dropped 1 base and J dropped 3; count of bases not matched to a gene: 4. Per the germline V gene, CDR1 is MNHNS and CDR2 is SASEGT. The CDR3 length is 17 residues. CDR3 amino acids: CASSEEGTSGGHYEQYF. The CDR3 coding sequence is TGTGCCAGCAGTGAAGAAGGGACTAGCGGGGGGCACTACGAGCAGTACTTC.

The V and J genes are TRBV7-3 and TRBJ2-1; perhaps TRBD1 as D (5 bases). Per germline, CDR1 SGHTA and CDR2 FQGTGA. The CDR3 runs to 15 residues. V lost 0 bases to trimming and J lost 3 bases, with 9 bases between them. The CDR3 sequence: CASSLTSRVYNEQFF. The CDR3 DNA sequence: TGTGCCAGCAGCTTAACCTCCAGGGTCTACAATGAGCAGTTCTTC. Using reference TRBV7-3 and TRBJ2-1 for the parts outside the CDR3, the full variable domain is GAGVSQTPSNKVTEKGKYVELRCDPISGHTALYWYRQSLGQGPEFLIYFQGTGAADDSGLPNDRFFAVRPEGSVSTLKIQRTERGDSAVYLCASSLTSRVYNEQFFGPGTRLTVL.

The V gene is TRBV5-6, the J gene TRBJ1-1, with D unresolved. Trimming pared 1 base from V and 5 bases from J, leaving 9 bases between. Germline V lookup: CDR1 SGHDT, CDR2 YYEEEE. This CDR3 is 13 amino acids long. In DNA, the CDR3 is TGTGCCAGCAGCTTGATAGCCCGGACTGAAGCTTTCTTT. Protein sequence: CASSLIARTEAFF.

The genes are TRBV19 and TRBJ2-5, with a possible D match to TRBD2 (7 bases). The CDR3 has 16 amino acids. Trimming shortened V by 3 bases and J by 0 bases, and 14 bases separated the two germline ends. Germline assignment: CDR1 LNHDA and CDR2 SQIVND (reference sequence). The CDR3 DNA is TGTGCCAGTAGTATCACGCGGGGGCCTAACCAAGAGACCCAGTACTTC. Its translation is CASSITRGPNQETQYF.

This rearrangement joins TRBV11-2 to TRBJ2-4; D unclear. The CDR3 totals 13 residues. Trimming took off 0 bases at V and 9 bases at J, with 9 bases between the two ends. Germline loops: CDR1 SGHAT, CDR2 FQNNGV. CDR3 protein: CASSLDYASIQYF. The DNA of the CDR3 is TGTGCCAGCAGCTTAGACTACGCCAGCATTCAGTACTTC.

The J gene is TRBJ1-1, the V gene TRBV9, with D uncertain. CDR3 length: 14 amino acids. Germline V gives CDR1 SGDLS, CDR2 YYNGEE. The V gene lost 0 bases and the J gene lost 7 bases, with 13 bases spanning the gap. CDR3 protein: CASSVEGSSGEAFF. Here the CDR3 DNA reads TGTGCCAGCAGCGTAGAGGGATCATCCGGTGAAGCTTTCTTT.

The V call is TRBV15, the J call TRBJ2-1; the match to TRBD1 covers 9 bases. Germline CDR1 reads LNHNV; CDR2 reads YYDKDF (reference sequence). With V trimmed by 0 bases and J by 7 bases, 13 bases remained unmatched. The CDR3 length is 18 residues. The CDR3 sequence is CATSRDSGGTGSPNEQFF. CDR3 in DNA: TGTGCCACCAGCAGAGATAGCGGAGGGACAGGGTCCCCAAATGAGCAGTTCTTC.

The chain links TRBV18 to TRBJ2-7, with 9 bases matching TRBD2. V shed 5 bases and J 6 bases; nucleotides not matched to a gene: 8. CDR3 length: 14 amino acids. In germline, CDR1 is KGHSH, CDR2 LQKENI. CDR3 in amino acids: CASSSSGSEREQYF. The DNA of the CDR3 is TGTGCCAGCTCAAGTAGCGGGAGCGAGCGCGAGCAGTACTTC.